The TCR beta chain under discussion was sequenced for a study of T cells in Graves' hyperthyroidism and ophthalmopathy. General study results and limits: The model's output predicted ophthalmopathy at a median of roughly 6.9 months prior to onset.

Amplification of TCR beta CDR3 regions used RNA as the template. With the HTBI primer set, the TCR CDR3 went through a first round of RT-PCR. TCRdb passed the multiplex PCR reads through MiXCR, listing each CDR3 protein once. This table holds a few hundred thousand distinct CDR3 sequences, around 21% found once. This clonotype showed up many times. Its antigen is undetermined. The length of the CDR3 is 14 residues. The germline V and J ends were trimmed by 0 bases and 2 bases, with 10 bases remaining between them. CDR1 is GTSNPN and CDR2 is SVGIG in the germline V gene (reference sequence). The origin of this receptor is a man in his late teens or twenties with Graves' hyperthyroidism. Sequences were obtained from blood. The chain uses TRBV30 and TRBJ1-2; D gene ambiguous. The CDR3 reads CAWSVALMNYGYTF. In nucleotides, the CDR3 is TGTGCCTGGAGTGTGGCTCTTATGAACTATGGCTACACCTTC.